This passage covers 32 T cell receptor beta chains from one sample sequenced in a study of shared clonotypes between healthy human individuals. Repertoires were generated with immunoSEQ multiplex PCR, while TCRdb's copy carries only in-frame clones and drops some. The sample carries about 2.5 million clones, 85% to 95% recorded once. Input material: naive CD4+ T cells from PBMCs. Subset noted: CD45RA+ positively selected. The receptor set was obtained from a man aged 18-30 years in good health. Some clones in this sample may be carry-over from other donors' samples.

J is TRBJ1-6 and V is TRBV28; the D gene is possibly TRBD1 (5 bases). The CDR3 contains 13 residues. The germline CDR1 and CDR2 sequences are MDHEN and SYDVKM. Trimming took off 8 bases at V and 8 bases at J, with 13 bases between the two ends. This CDR3 reads CASSTGTDSPLHF. Written as DNA, the CDR3 is TGTGCCAGCTCCACTGGGACTGATTCACCCCTCCACTTT.

The rearrangement links TRBV5-4 to TRBJ2-5; D gene ambiguous. The CDR3 is made up of 14 amino acids. The germline V and J ends were trimmed by 0 bases and 1 base, with 7 bases remaining between them. Germline CDR1 SGHNT, CDR2 YYREEE (reference sequence). The CDR3 sequence: CASSLDWVQETQYF. Written as DNA, the CDR3 is TGTGCCAGCAGCTTGGACTGGGTCCAAGAGACCCAGTACTTC.

The chain employs TRBV18 and TRBJ2-6; TRBD2 agrees at 12 bases. V was clipped by 3 bases and J by 0 bases; unmatched bases: 6. The CDR3 spans 19 residues. Per the germline V gene, CDR1 is KGHSH and CDR2 is LQKENI. The CDR3 DNA reads as TGTGCCAGCTCACCCATGGGACTAGCGGGTAGCTCTGGGGCCAACGTCCTGACTTTC. Protein: CASSPMGLAGSSGANVLTF.

The V call is TRBV28, the J call TRBJ2-1; TRBD2 is a possible D gene (7 bases). CDR1 and CDR2 (germline): MDHEN, SYDVKM. The CDR3 totals 15 residues. The V end was cut by 4 bases, the J end by 6 bases, with 16 bases between. This CDR3 reads CASSWGAGVFNEQFF. For the CDR3, the DNA is TGTGCCAGCAGTTGGGGGGCGGGAGTGTTCAATGAGCAGTTCTTC.

The rearrangement joins TRBV28 to TRBJ2-6, with 7 bases matching TRBD1. Trimming cost V 0 bases and J 1 base; bases outside gene matches: 6. The germline gives CDR1 MDHEN, CDR2 SYDVKM. The CDR3 is made up of 18 amino acids. The chain's CDR3 is CASSLWGTEGSGANVLTF. The CDR3 DNA sequence: TGTGCCAGCAGTTTATGGGGGACAGAGGGGTCTGGGGCCAACGTCCTGACTTTC.

The rearrangement joins TRBV14 to TRBJ2-3, with TRBD2 matching 7 bases. The CDR3 is 18 amino acids. Trimming took 4 bases from V and 0 from J; bases not matched to a gene: 13. Germline lookup yields CDR1 SGHDN and CDR2 FVKESK. The DNA of the CDR3 is TGTGCCAGCAGCCTCAAGATGTGGGCGCGGGGGAGCACAGATACGCAGTATTTT. Protein sequence: CASSLKMWARGSTDTQYF.

A remark on this clone: The sample carries other DNA sequences with the same CDR3. The rearrangement uses TRBV19 and TRBJ2-2; TRBD2 matches 10 bases. The CDR3 is 15 residues long. Germline CDR1 LNHDA, CDR2 SQIVND (reference sequence). V lost 6 bases, J lost 2 bases, and 3 bases stayed unmatched. The CDR3 reads CASSGLAENTGELFF. CDR3 bases: TGTGCCAGTAGCGGACTAGCGGAAAACACCGGGGAGCTGTTTTTT.

This chain links TRBV27 with TRBJ2-2; D not certain. Trimming cost V 6 bases and J 9 bases, with 14 bases left between them. The CDR3 totals 13 residues. Germline V gives CDR1 MNHEY, CDR2 SMNVEV (reference sequence). DNA for the CDR3: TGTGCCAGCAGCTCAGGCCGCGCCTGGGAGCTGTTTTTT. Its translation is CASSSGRAWELFF.

The J gene is TRBJ2-7, the V gene TRBV5-1; D unresolved. Germline V gene sequence: CDR1 SGHRS, CDR2 YFSETQ. The germline V and J ends were trimmed by 3 bases and 3 bases, with 7 bases remaining between them. This CDR3 spans 12 amino acids. The CDR3 DNA reads as TGCGCCAGCAGCTCGGACGGCTACGAGCAGTACTTC. Amino acid sequence: CASSSDGYEQYF.

The chain recombines TRBV28 with TRBJ1-5; TRBD1 matches at 8 bases. J was trimmed by 6 bases and V by 7 bases; bases with no gene match: 11. CDR3 size: 15 residues. The germline CDR1 and CDR2 sequences are MDHEN and SYDVKM. CDR3 amino acids: CASKGGGQGSQPQHF. CDR3 sequence (DNA): TGTGCCAGCAAAGGAGGTGGACAGGGTAGTCAGCCCCAGCATTTT.

V is TRBV11-3 and J is TRBJ2-4; 7 positions match TRBD1. With 5 bases clipped from V and 8 bases from J, the junction kept 6 bases outside the gene matches. The CDR3 is made up of 13 amino acids. Germline CDR1 reads SGHNT; CDR2 reads YENEEA. The CDR3 sequence: CASSPGGTDIQYF. DNA for the CDR3: TGTGCCAGCAGCCCAGGGGGTACGGACATTCAGTACTTC. Full variable domain (missing parts from reference TRBV11-3 and TRBJ2-4): EAGVVQSPRYKIIEKKQPVAFWCNPISGHNTLYWYLQNLGQGPELLIRYENEEAVDDSQLPKDRFSAERLKGVDSTLKIQPAELGDSAVYLCASSPGGTDIQYFGAGTRLSVL.

As to this clone: Different DNA sequences within this sample yield the same CDR3. This chain links TRBV18 with TRBJ1-1; TRBD1 is a possible D gene (5 bases). CDR1 and CDR2 from the germline V gene are KGHSH and LQKENI. CDR3 length equals 13 residues. Trimming shortened V by 2 bases and J by 3 bases, and 7 bases separated the two germline ends. The CDR3 coding sequence is TGTGCCAGCTCACCAACCAGGGACACTGAAGCTTTCTTT. Encoded protein: CASSPTRDTEAFF.

This CDR3 is CASSSAGDLGGELFF. CDR3 sequence (DNA): TGCGCCAGCAGCTCCGCGGGGGACCTTGGCGGGGAGCTGTTTTTT. This chain connects TRBV5-1 to TRBJ2-2, with 7 bases lining up with TRBD2. J gave up 7 bases and V 3 bases, and 9 bases lay outside the gene matches. The CDR3 is 15 residues long. Germline CDR1 SGHRS, CDR2 YFSETQ.

About this clone itself: Different DNA sequences within this sample yield the same CDR3. The chain has TRBV2 and TRBJ1-1, with 8 bases that match TRBD1. The CDR3 covers 14 residues. V shed 3 bases and J 5 bases; nucleotides not matched to a gene: 5. Germline loops: CDR1 SNHLY, CDR2 FYNNEI. CDR3 in amino acids: CASSEQGASTEAFF. The DNA for the CDR3 is TGTGCCAGCAGTGAGCAGGGGGCGAGTACTGAAGCTTTCTTT.

This chain uses TRBV5-1 with TRBJ2-2; TRBD2 matches 9 bases. V shed 4 bases, J shed 4 bases, and the junction held 11 bases outside the gene matches. This CDR3 is 17 amino acids long. The germline V gene encodes CDR1 SGHRS and CDR2 YFSETQ. The CDR3 loop is CASSAPVAGGTTGELFF. In nucleotides, the CDR3 is TGCGCCAGCAGCGCCCCCGTTGCGGGAGGGACCACCGGGGAGCTGTTTTTT.

This clone is a singleton in its sample. The chain joins TRBV19 to TRBJ1-2, with a possible D match to TRBD1 (6 bases). Trimming removed 6 bases at V and 6 bases at J, with 11 bases between. This CDR3 spans 12 amino acids. CDR1 is LNHDA, CDR2 SQIVND, per germline (reference sequence). The CDR3 protein is CASSFTGNGYTF. In nucleotides, the CDR3 is TGTGCCAGTAGCTTCACAGGGAATGGCTACACCTTC.

The V call is TRBV30, the J call TRBJ2-5, with TRBD1 matching over 10 bases. The assigned J gene may be wrong: the sequence end matches TRBJ2-7 better. Per the germline V gene, CDR1 is GTSNPN and CDR2 is SVGIG (reference sequence). This CDR3 has 14 residues. This CDR3 reads CAWRTGGRTYEQYF. The CDR3 DNA follows: TGTGCCTGGCGGACAGGGGGGCGCACCTACGAGCAGTACTTC.

This clone has a single count. CDR3 nucleotide sequence: TGCGCCAGCAGCCCAGGTAGTACGGGAGCCGCCGAGCAGTACTTC. Its translation is CASSPGSTGAAEQYF. The chain is built from TRBV5-1 and TRBJ2-7; the D gene is possibly TRBD2 (6 bases). The CDR3 is 15 residues long. CDR1 is SGHRS, CDR2 YFSETQ, per germline. V was clipped by 4 bases and J by 6 bases, with 20 bases between them.

The V gene is TRBV5-1, the J gene TRBJ1-6; no reliable D call. This CDR3 region has 13 residues. Trimming took 0 bases from V and 6 from J, leaving 4 bases between them. Germline V gives CDR1 SGHRS, CDR2 YFSETQ. CDR3 in amino acids: CASSLEVNSPLHF. Written as DNA, the CDR3 is TGCGCCAGCAGCTTGGAGGTTAATTCACCCCTCCACTTT.

The chain links TRBV5-1 to TRBJ1-4, with D hard to call. Germline V gene lookup returns CDR1 SGHRS and CDR2 YFSETQ. Trimming pared 5 bases from V and 4 bases from J, leaving 9 bases between. This CDR3 is 13 amino acids long. CDR3: CASRRDVNEKLFF. CDR3 coding DNA: TGCGCCAGCAGAAGAGATGTTAATGAAAAACTGTTTTTT.

The rearrangement links TRBV15 to TRBJ1-3, with D tentatively TRBD1 (5 bases). This CDR3 region has 16 residues. Germline V gives CDR1 LNHNV, CDR2 YYDKDF (reference sequence). V was cut by 1 base and J by 3 bases, with 13 bases left in between. Here the CDR3 DNA reads TGTGCCACCAGCAGAGTATACGGGCAGGGTGGAAACACCATATATTTT. Amino acids: CATSRVYGQGGNTIYF.

This chain joins TRBV19 and TRBJ1-5, with D possibly matching TRBD1 (6 bases). The CDR3 runs 13 residues. Trimming removed 8 bases from V and 3 bases from J, with 11 bases in between. The germline gives CDR1 LNHDA, CDR2 SQIVND (reference sequence). Here the CDR3 DNA reads TGTGCCAGTCTAGGACAGTTCAATCAGCCCCAGCATTTT. It yields the protein CASLGQFNQPQHF.

This clone has just one count. The chain is built from TRBV29-1 and TRBJ2-7; D uncertain. There are 13 residues in the CDR3. The germline CDR1 and CDR2 sequences are SQVTM and ANQGSEA. V shed 4 bases and J shed 6 bases, with 16 bases lying between them. The CDR3 loop reads CSVVGLYQVEQYF. The CDR3 DNA reads TGCAGCGTTGTGGGCCTTTACCAGGTCGAGCAGTACTTC.

The chain uses TRBV9 and TRBJ2-5; 10 positions agree with TRBD2. This CDR3 is 15 amino acids long. Per germline, CDR1 SGDLS and CDR2 YYNGEE. With 1 base clipped from V and 4 bases from J, the junction kept 4 bases outside the gene matches. The CDR3 sequence: CASSVTSGRVETQYF. The DNA of the CDR3 is TGTGCCAGCAGCGTAACGAGCGGGAGGGTAGAGACCCAGTACTTC. The whole variable domain, remainder taken from reference TRBV9 and TRBJ2-5, is DSGVTQTPKHLITATGQRVTLRCSPRSGDLSVYWYQQSLDQGLQFLIQYYNGEERAKGNILERFSAQQFPDLHSELNLSSLELGDSALYFCASSVTSGRVETQYFGPGTRLLVL.

The rearrangement links TRBV5-5 to TRBJ1-1, with D uncertain. Trimming removed 0 bases from V and 0 bases from J, with 9 bases in between. Germline-derived CDR1 and CDR2 are SGHKS and YYEKEE (reference sequence). The CDR3 totals 15 residues. The CDR3 protein is CASSLEGIMNTEAFF. In DNA form, the CDR3 reads TGTGCCAGCAGCTTGGAAGGTATCATGAACACTGAAGCTTTCTTT.

This chain joins TRBV6-1 and TRBJ1-2; maybe TRBD1 (6 bases). This CDR3 has 12 amino acids. Trimming left V 6 bases short and J 11 bases short, with 16 bases between. Germline CDR1 MNHNS, CDR2 SASEGT. The CDR3 region is CASRETSGEYTF. In DNA, the CDR3 is TGTGCCAGCAGGGAAACCTCAGGGGAGTACACCTTC.

The chain uses TRBV27 and TRBJ1-5; D gene uncertain. The length of the CDR3 is 14 residues. Between the trimmed V and J ends, which lost 3 bases and 6 bases, there was a span of 12 bases. Germline V gene sequence: CDR1 MNHEY, CDR2 SMNVEV (reference sequence). CDR3 amino acids: CASSFRQSGQPQHF. The DNA for the CDR3 is TGTGCCAGCAGTTTTCGGCAGAGTGGTCAGCCCCAGCATTTT.

The chain carries TRBV27 and TRBJ2-2, with D hard to call. With 6 bases removed from V and 3 bases from J, the gap between germline ends came to 17 bases. Germline V lookup: CDR1 MNHEY, CDR2 SMNVEV (reference sequence). The CDR3 is 16 amino acids. CDR3 sequence: CASSSYFKADTGELFF. The CDR3 nucleotides are TGTGCCAGCAGCTCTTACTTTAAAGCCGACACCGGGGAGCTGTTTTTT.

The chain carries TRBV29-1 and TRBJ2-1; D not resolved. V lost 4 bases and J 3 bases, leaving 13 bases between the germline ends. Germline lookup yields CDR1 SQVTM and CDR2 ANQGSEA. This CDR3 region has 14 residues. In nucleotides, the CDR3 is TGCAGCGTTGGTAAAGGGATCGGCTACAATGAGCAGTTCTTC. It encodes CSVGKGIGYNEQFF.

This clone was counted only a few times. The rearrangement links TRBV7-9 to TRBJ1-1, with TRBD1 matching over 8 bases. The CDR3 totals 14 residues. The V and J ends lost 5 bases and 5 bases, in that order; junction bases with no gene match: 7. CDR1 and CDR2 from the germline V gene are SEHNR and FQNEAQ (reference sequence). The DNA for the CDR3 is TGTGCCAGCAGCGGCGACAGGGGTAAGACTGAAGCTTTCTTT. It encodes CASSGDRGKTEAFF.

The chain carries TRBV5-1 and TRBJ1-1; D might be TRBD1 (5 bases). The V gene's germline CDR1 is SGHRS and CDR2 YFSETQ. With 2 bases removed from V and 1 base from J, the gap between germline ends came to 12 bases. The CDR3 runs to 15 residues. Written as DNA, the CDR3 is TGCGCCAGCAGCTTCTCCCCGGGGCAGAACACTGAAGCTTTCTTT. Amino acids: CASSFSPGQNTEAFF.

The chain is built from TRBV5-1 and TRBJ1-3, with 7 positions matching TRBD1. Germline CDR1 is SGHRS and CDR2 is YFSETQ. V trimming: 4 bases; J trimming: 3 bases; junction bases outside the gene matches: 7. This CDR3 spans 15 amino acids. CDR3 amino acids: CASSEGTVFGNTIYF. The CDR3 nucleotides are TGCGCCAGCAGCGAGGGGACAGTCTTTGGAAACACCATATATTTT.